This T cell receptor beta chain was found in a study of Graves' ophthalmopathy and Graves' hyperthyroidism. At the level of the study: The authors defined stable hyperthyroidism as no ophthalmopathy within 18 months of follow-up. Study observations and caveats: Most thyroid clonotypes expanded beyond 0.001 frequency were also found in blood.

CDR3 regions of TCR beta were amplified from RNA transcripts. The first-round RT-PCR employed HTBI primers together with the Qiagen OneStep RT-PCR kit. A multiplex PCR was then performed as the second round. TCRdb recomputed calls from the multiplex PCR reads with MiXCR, one row per CDR3 protein. The sample lists about 550,000 distinct CDR3 sequences, under 40% seen once, with over 3.5% in the top ten. Germline V CDR1 and CDR2: SGHTA, FQGNSA. V was pared by 2 bases and J by 8 bases, with 6 bases between. The length of the CDR3 is 11 residues. This clonotype showed up many times. Its antigen is undetermined. The hyperthyroidism patients, aged 18 to 65, had been newly diagnosed, with under 2 months' duration.

Sequences were obtained from peripheral blood or thyroid tissue (not recorded which). The TCR was taken from an adult man with Graves' hyperthyroidism. The V and J genes are TRBV7-2 and TRBJ1-2; D call uncertain. The CDR3 protein is CASSLWEGYTF. The DNA of the CDR3 is TGTGCCAGCAGCTTATGGGAGGGCTACACCTTC.